The 18 T cell receptor beta chains below were found in one sample sequenced in a study of T cell responses to AZD1222 COVID-19 vaccine. TCRdb's table, derived via immunoSEQ multiplex PCR, lists solely in-frame clones and lacks some. This table has around 100,000 clones, approximately 90% appearing once. Here the sequenced sample was peripheral blood, taken on day 0 of AZD1222 vaccination. The receptors were sampled from an adult in good health.

This chain links TRBV7-3 with TRBJ1-2; TRBD1 might be the D (6 bases). The germline V and J ends were trimmed by 4 bases and 4 bases, with 28 bases remaining between them. The CDR3 is 19 amino acids. Germline-derived CDR1 and CDR2 are SGHTA and FQGTGA. The CDR3 DNA is TGTGCCAGCAGCTCCCCTTGGGGATTAGGGGGGATCGCTATCTATGGCTACACCTTC. Its translation: CASSSPWGLGGIAIYGYTF.

This CDR3 is CASSYGYSYEQYF. DNA for the CDR3: TGTGCCAGCAGTTACGGTTACTCCTACGAGCAGTACTTC. This chain joins TRBV6-5 and TRBJ2-7; no reliable D call. V lost 2 bases, J lost 0 bases, and 5 bases lay in between. The CDR3 loop spans 13 amino acids. Germline V gene sequence: CDR1 MNHEY, CDR2 SVGAGI.

The rearrangement uses TRBV7-9 and TRBJ1-2; perhaps TRBD1 as D (5 bases). CDR3 length: 15 amino acids. Germline values: CDR1 SEHNR, CDR2 FQNEAQ (reference sequence). The V and J ends lost 6 bases and 8 bases respectively, with 22 bases between them. The CDR3 sequence: CASSINYDSQTGYTF. In nucleotides, the CDR3 is TGTGCCAGCAGTATCAATTACGACAGTCAGACGGGCTACACCTTC.

The chain carries TRBV30 and TRBJ1-1; 9 nucleotides agree with TRBD1. Germline lookup yields CDR1 GTSNPN and CDR2 SVGIG (reference sequence). CDR3 length: 13 amino acids. The V segment lost 1 base and the J segment 12 bases; nucleotides outside the gene matches: 9. CDR3 nucleotides: TGTGCCTGGAGTGATGGGACAGGGAGAGTAACTTTCTTT. Translation: CAWSDGTGRVTFF.

The V and J genes are TRBV4-1 and TRBJ1-2, with D possibly matching TRBD1 (5 bases). Germline lookup yields CDR1 MGHRA and CDR2 YSYEKL. Trimming removed 1 base from V and 3 bases from J, with 12 bases in between. The CDR3 runs to 15 residues. In DNA form, the CDR3 reads TGCGCCAGCAGCCAAGGTCCCGGACAAGACTATGGCTACACCTTC. Encoded protein: CASSQGPGQDYGYTF.

The chain employs TRBV5-1 and TRBJ2-1; 8 bases match TRBD2. This CDR3 spans 16 amino acids. With 4 bases clipped from V and 7 bases from J, the junction kept 13 bases outside the gene matches. Per germline, CDR1 SGHRS and CDR2 YFSETQ. CDR3 coding DNA: TGCGCCAGCAGCGTACAAGCGGGAGTCGGCGCGAATGAGCAGTTCTTC. Its translation: CASSVQAGVGANEQFF.

This chain connects TRBV2 to TRBJ2-2; 8 nucleotides align to TRBD1. The CDR3 sequence is 15 residues long. CDR1 SNHLY and CDR2 FYNNEI come from the germline V gene. Losses at the gene ends were 8 bases for V and 4 bases for J; bases not matched to a gene: 9. DNA for the CDR3: TGTGCCAGCGGTGGACAGGGTCGCGGCACCGGGGAGCTGTTTTTT. It yields the protein CASGGQGRGTGELFF.

The gene calls are TRBV15 and TRBJ2-1; 14 bases line up with TRBD2. Per germline, CDR1 LNHNV and CDR2 YYDKDF (reference sequence). J lost 8 bases, V lost 1 base, and 10 bases had no gene match. The CDR3 has 18 residues. The CDR3 loop reads CATSRGIGTSGRGDEQFF. The CDR3 DNA sequence: TGTGCCACCAGCAGAGGGATAGGGACTAGCGGGAGAGGAGATGAGCAGTTCTTC.

The CDR3 bases are TGTGCCAGCAGTTGGGGACAGGTCGGTGGCTACACCTTC. This sequence encodes CASSWGQVGGYTF. The V call is TRBV28, the J call TRBJ1-2; TRBD1 matches at 8 bases. Trimming cost V 4 bases and J 7 bases; bases outside gene matches: 5. This CDR3 contains 13 residues. CDR1 and CDR2 from the germline V gene are MDHEN and SYDVKM.

This chain uses TRBV5-1 with TRBJ2-1, with 8 bases matching TRBD2. Germline V gene sequence: CDR1 SGHRS, CDR2 YFSETQ. V was clipped by 4 bases and J by 7 bases; unmatched bases: 10. There are 15 residues in the CDR3. CDR3 DNA: TGCGCCAGCAGCCCGCAAGGGACTAGTCCTAATGAGCAGTTCTTC. It is translated as CASSPQGTSPNEQFF.

There are a few counts of this clone. The chain's CDR3 is CASSRGPIYGYTF. The CDR3 DNA follows: TGTGCCAGCAGTCGGGGACCGATATATGGCTACACCTTC. The chain combines TRBV27 with TRBJ1-2; the D gene is possibly TRBD1 (5 bases). CDR3 length: 13 residues. Trimming left V 5 bases short and J 5 bases short, with 12 bases between. Germline-derived CDR1 and CDR2 are MNHEY and SMNVEV (reference sequence).

The CDR3, as DNA: TGTGCCAGCAGCCAAGACGCTTTTTTGGGTGAAAAACTGTTTTTT. Encoded protein: CASSQDAFLGEKLFF. The chain links TRBV3-1 (or the pseudogene TRBV3-2) to TRBJ1-4; D gene unclear. The CDR3 contains 15 residues. Trimming took 0 bases from V and 7 from J, leaving 12 bases between them. CDR1 is LGHDT and CDR2 is YNNKEL in the germline V gene (reference sequence).

The chain employs TRBV10-3 and TRBJ2-3, with 10 bases identical to TRBD2. The trim removed 9 bases at V and 6 bases at J, leaving 9 bases unmatched. From germline, CDR1 is ENHRY and CDR2 SYGVKD. This CDR3 comprises 14 residues. CDR3 residues: CAIQAGGLGDTQYF. CDR3 nucleotide sequence: TGTGCCATTCAAGCGGGGGGGCTTGGGGATACGCAGTATTTT.

The chain links TRBV2 to TRBJ1-3, with a weak D call TRBD1 (6 bases). Germline values: CDR1 SNHLY, CDR2 FYNNEI. The V gene lost 6 bases and the J gene lost 3 bases, with 9 bases spanning the gap. CDR3 size: 13 residues. The CDR3 DNA sequence: TGTGCCAGCAGGGACAGAGTTGGAAACACCATATATTTT. It codes for CASRDRVGNTIYF.

The chain links TRBV7-6 to TRBJ1-6; D is unclear. The CDR3 spans 15 residues. Trimming left V 8 bases short and J 5 bases short, with 16 bases between. Per germline, CDR1 SGHVS and CDR2 FNYEAQ. The CDR3 region is CASGLSTDNNSPLHF. CDR3 sequence (DNA): TGTGCCAGCGGCCTATCGACTGACAATAATTCACCCCTCCACTTT.

V gene TRBV7-2 combines with J gene TRBJ2-3, with D tentatively TRBD2 (6 bases). Germline V gene sequence: CDR1 SGHTA, CDR2 FQGNSA. There are 12 residues in the CDR3. Trimming cost V 11 bases and J 5 bases, with 14 bases left between them. CDR3 loop: CASSGEVDTQYF. Written as DNA, the CDR3 is TGTGCCTCATCGGGGGAGGTAGATACGCAGTATTTT.

CDR3 loop: CASSLGTSGAYEQYF. Here the CDR3 DNA reads TGTGCCAGCAGCTTGGGGACTAGCGGGGCCTACGAGCAGTACTTC. This chain joins TRBV5-4 and TRBJ2-7; 12 nucleotides agree with TRBD2. Germline CDR1 reads SGHNT; CDR2 reads YYREEE (reference sequence). The CDR3 is 15 amino acids. The ends lost 0 bases at V and 2 bases at J; junction bases unmatched: 0.

This sequence joins TRBV9 and TRBJ2-1; 8 positions match TRBD2. V lost 0 bases to trimming and J lost 12 bases; unmatched junction nucleotides: 8. The CDR3 is made up of 14 amino acids. The germline gives CDR1 SGDLS, CDR2 YYNGEE. CDR3 coding DNA: TGTGCCAGCAGCGTAGGATCTTCGGGAGGGGGGCAGTTCTTC. Residues: CASSVGSSGGGQFF.